Below, 13 T cell receptor beta chains from the same sample are listed, as sequenced in a study of shared clonotypes between healthy human individuals. It was CD45RO-negative cells, positively selected for CCR7, that made up naive CD8 cells, with terminally differentiated effector memory CD45RA+ cells excluded. Using immunoSEQ multiplex PCR, the repertoire was profiled, and TCRdb retains in-frame clones only, with some absent. The table shows around 2.1 million clones, with approximately 94% occurring only once. The material sequenced was naive CD8+ T cells from PBMCs. The receptors stem from a man aged 18 to 29 in good health. Some clones in this sample may be carry-over from other donors' samples.

The chain has TRBV7-3 and TRBJ2-1, with TRBD2 matching 10 bases. CDR3 length: 15 residues. V dropped 4 bases and J dropped 8; count of bases not matched to a gene: 8. The germline CDR1 and CDR2 sequences are SGHTA and FQGTGA. The CDR3 region has the DNA TGTGCCAGCAGCTCCCAGCGGGAGGGCCTGGATGAGCAGTTCTTC. Translation: CASSSQREGLDEQFF.

This clone was seen once. The CDR3 loop is CASSENSAPYEQYF. CDR3 bases: TGTGCCAGCAGTGAAAATAGTGCCCCCTACGAGCAGTACTTC. The chain uses TRBV6-1 and TRBJ2-7; D not certain. Germline values: CDR1 MNHNS, CDR2 SASEGT. V gave up 2 bases and J gave up 2 bases, with 10 bases separating them. This CDR3 has 14 amino acids.

The genes are TRBV9 and TRBJ2-2; D unresolved. Trimming stripped 2 bases from V and 2 bases from J, with 10 bases between. The CDR3 sequence is 15 residues long. Germline V CDR1 and CDR2: SGDLS, YYNGEE. The CDR3 sequence is CASSVSRINTGELFF. The CDR3 DNA is TGTGCCAGCAGCGTCTCCCGGATTAACACCGGGGAGCTGTTTTTT.

This rearrangement joins TRBV5-1 to TRBJ2-1, with 8 bases aligning to TRBD2. In germline, CDR1 is SGHRS, CDR2 YFSETQ. V shed 0 bases and J 13 bases; nucleotides not matched to a gene: 15. The CDR3 contains 16 residues. As DNA, the CDR3 is TGCGCCAGCAGCTTGGTGATAGCGGGACCTTCCGCCTCACAGTTCTTC. This sequence encodes CASSLVIAGPSASQFF.

The chain carries TRBV11-2 and TRBJ2-3, with a possible D match to TRBD1 (6 bases). The V and J ends lost 2 bases and 2 bases respectively, with 14 bases between them. The CDR3 totals 16 residues. Germline V gene data show CDR1 as SGHAT and CDR2 as FQNNGV. The CDR3 protein is CASSLTTGSHTDTQYF. In DNA, the CDR3 is TGTGCCAGCAGCTTAACCACAGGGAGCCACACAGATACGCAGTATTTT.

In this sample, this clone turned up once. The chain uses TRBV28 and TRBJ2-3; 16 bases match TRBD2. This CDR3 has 16 amino acids. V shed 10 bases and J 4 bases; nucleotides not matched to a gene: 8. Germline lookup yields CDR1 MDHEN and CDR2 SYDVKM. CDR3 sequence reads: CATTTGTSGRADTQYF. The CDR3 coding sequence is TGTGCCACCACCACCGGGACTAGCGGGAGGGCAGATACGCAGTATTTT.

This clone was detected once. The chain joins TRBV11-2 to TRBJ2-7; D call uncertain. There are 15 residues in the CDR3. The germline CDR1 and CDR2 sequences are SGHAT and FQNNGV. Deletions cut 0 bases from V and 2 bases from J, with 11 bases between. CDR3 loop: CASSLDETTPYEQYF. CDR3 nucleotides: TGTGCCAGCAGCTTAGATGAGACCACACCCTACGAGCAGTACTTC.

This chain uses TRBV7-9 with TRBJ2-5, with unresolved D. The CDR3 loop spans 13 amino acids. The V end lost 3 bases, the J end lost 5 bases, and 10 bases lay between the germline ends. In germline, CDR1 is SEHNR, CDR2 FQNEAQ (reference sequence). The CDR3 region has the DNA TGTGCCAGCAGCTTTCCGTCTCCGGAGACCCAGTACTTC. It is translated as CASSFPSPETQYF.

The genes are TRBV9 and TRBJ1-2; no clear D gene. The V end lost 0 bases, the J end lost 0 bases, and 9 bases lay between the germline ends. CDR1 and CDR2 from the germline V gene are SGDLS and YYNGEE. This CDR3 region has 15 residues. The CDR3 sequence: CASSVGAPSNYGYTF. The CDR3 DNA follows: TGTGCCAGCAGCGTAGGGGCACCTTCTAACTATGGCTACACCTTC.

The chain employs TRBV7-6 and TRBJ2-3; no clear D gene. The V gene's germline CDR1 is SGHVS and CDR2 FNYEAQ. Trimming removed 5 bases from V and 4 bases from J, with 16 bases in between. The CDR3 has 15 residues. The CDR3 loop is CASSGRALSADTQYF. In nucleotides, the CDR3 is TGTGCCAGCAGCGGACGAGCCCTATCCGCAGATACGCAGTATTTT.

The CDR3 nucleotides are TGTGCCAGCAGCATGAGTAACTATAACTATGGCTACACCTTC. Protein: CASSMSNYNYGYTF. This chain uses TRBV27 with TRBJ1-2; D call uncertain. V lost 6 bases and J 1 base, leaving 12 bases between the germline ends. The CDR3 extends over 14 amino acids. CDR1 is MNHEY and CDR2 is SMNVEV in the germline V gene (reference sequence).

Worth noting for this clone: Distinct nucleotide sequences in the sample also encode this CDR3. The V and J genes are TRBV28 and TRBJ1-5; D not resolved. This CDR3 is built from 11 residues. V was clipped by 3 bases and J by 7 bases, with 4 bases between them. The V gene's germline CDR1 is MDHEN and CDR2 SYDVKM. CDR3 bases: TGTGCCAGCAGTTTTGCCCAGCCCCAGCATTTT. Encoded protein: CASSFAQPQHF.

The J gene is TRBJ1-3, the V gene TRBV6-5; 10 nucleotides agree with TRBD1. Trimming cost V 6 bases and J 4 bases; bases outside gene matches: 3. Germline CDR1 reads MNHEY; CDR2 reads SVGAGI. This CDR3 has 14 residues. CDR3 DNA sequence: TGTGCCAGCAGAGACAGGGGGCTGGGAAACACCATATATTTT. Translation gives CASRDRGLGNTIYF.